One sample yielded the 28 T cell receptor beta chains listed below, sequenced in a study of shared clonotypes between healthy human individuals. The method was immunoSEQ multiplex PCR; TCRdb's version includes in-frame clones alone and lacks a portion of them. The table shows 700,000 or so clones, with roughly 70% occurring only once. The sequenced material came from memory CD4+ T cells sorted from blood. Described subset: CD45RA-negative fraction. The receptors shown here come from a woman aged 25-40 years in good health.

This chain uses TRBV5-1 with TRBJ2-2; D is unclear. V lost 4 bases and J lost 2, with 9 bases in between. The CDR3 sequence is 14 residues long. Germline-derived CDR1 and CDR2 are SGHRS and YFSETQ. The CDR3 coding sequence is TGCGCCAGCAGCCTAAGACTCAACACCGGGGAGCTGTTTTTT. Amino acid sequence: CASSLRLNTGELFF. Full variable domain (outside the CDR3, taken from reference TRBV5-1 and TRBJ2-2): KAGVTQTPRYLIKTRGQQVTLSCSPISGHRSVSWYQQTPGQGLQFLFEYFSETQRNKGNFPGRFSGRQFSNSRSEMNVSTLELGDSALYLCASSLRLNTGELFFGEGSRLTVL.

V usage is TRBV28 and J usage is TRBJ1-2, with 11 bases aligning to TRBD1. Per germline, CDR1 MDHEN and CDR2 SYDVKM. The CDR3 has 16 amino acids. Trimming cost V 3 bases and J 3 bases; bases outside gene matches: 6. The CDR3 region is CASSFLADRGHYGYTF. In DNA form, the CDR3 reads TGTGCCAGCAGTTTCCTGGCGGACAGGGGGCACTATGGCTACACCTTC.

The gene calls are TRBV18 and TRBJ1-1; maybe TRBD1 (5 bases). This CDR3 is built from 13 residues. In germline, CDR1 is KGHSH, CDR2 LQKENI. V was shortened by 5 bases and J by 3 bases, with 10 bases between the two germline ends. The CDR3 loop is CASSKQDDTEAFF. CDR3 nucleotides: TGTGCCAGCTCAAAACAGGATGACACTGAAGCTTTCTTT.

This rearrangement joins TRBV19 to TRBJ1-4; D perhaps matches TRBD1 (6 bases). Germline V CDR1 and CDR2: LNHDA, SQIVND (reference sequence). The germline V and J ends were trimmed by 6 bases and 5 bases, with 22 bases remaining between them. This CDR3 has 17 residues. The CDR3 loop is CASRRLGEQGLNEKLFF. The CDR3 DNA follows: TGTGCCAGTAGGCGATTGGGGGAACAGGGACTGAATGAAAAACTGTTTTTT.

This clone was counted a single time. The CDR3: CASSLNSLEAQHF. DNA for the CDR3: TGTGCCAGCAGCTTAAATTCTCTAGAAGCCCAGCATTTT. This rearrangement joins TRBV7-3 to TRBJ1-5; D is unresolved. Germline-derived CDR1 and CDR2 are SGHTA and FQGTGA. V shed 1 base and J shed 11 bases, with 12 bases lying between them. This CDR3 comprises 13 residues. Full variable domain (rest looked up from reference TRBV7-3 and TRBJ1-5): GAGVSQTPSNKVTEKGKYVELRCDPISGHTALYWYRQSLGQGPEFLIYFQGTGAADDSGLPNDRFFAVRPEGSVSTLKIQRTERGDSAVYLCASSLNSLEAQHFGDGTRLSIL.

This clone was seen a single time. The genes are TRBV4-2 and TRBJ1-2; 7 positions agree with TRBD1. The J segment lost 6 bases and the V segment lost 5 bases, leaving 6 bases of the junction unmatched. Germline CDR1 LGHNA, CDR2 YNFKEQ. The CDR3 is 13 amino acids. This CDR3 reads CASSADRVDGYTF. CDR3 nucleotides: TGTGCCAGCAGCGCCGACAGGGTCGATGGCTACACCTTC.

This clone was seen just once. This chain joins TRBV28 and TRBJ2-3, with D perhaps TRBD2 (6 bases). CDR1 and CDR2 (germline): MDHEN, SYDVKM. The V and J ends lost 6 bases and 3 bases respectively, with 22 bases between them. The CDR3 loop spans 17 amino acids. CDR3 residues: CASSPGGSGFMTDTQYF. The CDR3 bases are TGTGCCAGCAGCCCTGGGGGGAGTGGTTTTATGACAGATACGCAGTATTTT.

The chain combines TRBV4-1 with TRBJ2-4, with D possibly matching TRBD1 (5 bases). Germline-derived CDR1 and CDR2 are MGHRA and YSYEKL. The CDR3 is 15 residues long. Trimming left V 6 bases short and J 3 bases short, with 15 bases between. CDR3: CASRDGWGVKNIQYF. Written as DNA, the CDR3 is TGCGCCAGCAGGGACGGTTGGGGCGTCAAAAACATTCAGTACTTC.

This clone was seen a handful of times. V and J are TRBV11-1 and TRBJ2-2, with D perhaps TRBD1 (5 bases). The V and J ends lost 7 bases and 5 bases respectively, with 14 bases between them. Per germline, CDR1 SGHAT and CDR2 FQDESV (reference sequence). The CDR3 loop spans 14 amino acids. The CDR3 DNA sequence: TGTGCCAGCAACATAGGGGCTGATACCGGGGAGCTGTTTTTT. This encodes CASNIGADTGELFF.

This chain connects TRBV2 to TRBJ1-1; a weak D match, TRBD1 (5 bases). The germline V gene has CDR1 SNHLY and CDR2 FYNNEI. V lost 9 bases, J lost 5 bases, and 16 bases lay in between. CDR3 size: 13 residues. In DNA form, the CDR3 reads TGTGCCAGTCTAAGGGGAGAAGGGACTGAAGCTTTCTTT. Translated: CASLRGEGTEAFF.

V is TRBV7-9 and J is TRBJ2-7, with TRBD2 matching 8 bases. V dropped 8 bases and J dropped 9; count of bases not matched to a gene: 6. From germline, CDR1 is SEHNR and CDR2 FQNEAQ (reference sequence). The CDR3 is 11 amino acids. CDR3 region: CASLSGGMQYF. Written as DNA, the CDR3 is TGTGCCAGCCTAAGCGGGGGTATGCAGTACTTC.

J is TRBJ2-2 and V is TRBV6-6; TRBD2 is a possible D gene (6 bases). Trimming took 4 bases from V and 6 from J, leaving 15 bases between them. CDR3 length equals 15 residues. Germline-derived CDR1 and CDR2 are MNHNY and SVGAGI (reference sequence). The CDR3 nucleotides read TGTGCCAGCAGTTCCCTAGGACTAATCTCCGGGGAGCTGTTTTTT. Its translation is CASSSLGLISGELFF.

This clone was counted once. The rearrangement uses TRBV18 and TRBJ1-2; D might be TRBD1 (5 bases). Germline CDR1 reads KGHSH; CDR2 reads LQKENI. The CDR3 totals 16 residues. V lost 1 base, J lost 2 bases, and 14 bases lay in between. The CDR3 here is CASSPQGLSQNYGYTF. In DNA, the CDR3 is TGTGCCAGCTCACCACAGGGGTTAAGCCAAAACTATGGCTACACCTTC.

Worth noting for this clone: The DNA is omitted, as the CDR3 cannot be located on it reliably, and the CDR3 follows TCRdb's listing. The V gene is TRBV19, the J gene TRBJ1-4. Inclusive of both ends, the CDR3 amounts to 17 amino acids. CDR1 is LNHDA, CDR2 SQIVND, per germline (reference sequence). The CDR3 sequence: CASSTSVNPATNEKLFF.

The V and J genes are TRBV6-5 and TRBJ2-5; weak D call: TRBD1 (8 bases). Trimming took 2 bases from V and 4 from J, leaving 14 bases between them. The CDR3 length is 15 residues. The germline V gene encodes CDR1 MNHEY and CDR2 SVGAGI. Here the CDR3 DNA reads TGTGCCAGCAGTTACCACACAGGGGGGGGAGAGACCCAGTACTTC. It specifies CASSYHTGGGETQYF.

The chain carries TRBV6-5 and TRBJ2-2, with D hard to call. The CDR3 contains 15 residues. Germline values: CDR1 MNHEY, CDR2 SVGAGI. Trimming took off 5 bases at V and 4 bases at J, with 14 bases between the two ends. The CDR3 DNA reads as TGTGCCAGCAGTAACCCGATGACGGGCACCGGGGAGCTGTTTTTT. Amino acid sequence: CASSNPMTGTGELFF.

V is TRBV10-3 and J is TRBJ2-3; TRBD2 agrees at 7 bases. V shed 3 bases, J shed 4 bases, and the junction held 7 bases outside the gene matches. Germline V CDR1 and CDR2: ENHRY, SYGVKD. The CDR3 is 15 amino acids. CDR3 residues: CAISDMGGRSDTQYF. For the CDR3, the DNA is TGTGCCATCAGTGATATGGGAGGGAGGTCAGATACGCAGTATTTT.

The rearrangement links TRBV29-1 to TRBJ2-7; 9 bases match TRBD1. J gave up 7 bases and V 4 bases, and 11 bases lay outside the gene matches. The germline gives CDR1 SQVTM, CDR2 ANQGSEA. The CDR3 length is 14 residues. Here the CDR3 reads CSVVIRTGDREQYF. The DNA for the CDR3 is TGCAGCGTTGTGATCCGGACAGGGGATAGGGAGCAGTACTTC.

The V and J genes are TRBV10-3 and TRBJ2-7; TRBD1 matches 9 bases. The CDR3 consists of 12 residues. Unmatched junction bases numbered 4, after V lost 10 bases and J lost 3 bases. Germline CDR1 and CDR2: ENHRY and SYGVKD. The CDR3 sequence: CATRDRVYEQYF. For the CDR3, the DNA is TGTGCCACGAGGGACAGGGTCTACGAGCAGTACTTC.

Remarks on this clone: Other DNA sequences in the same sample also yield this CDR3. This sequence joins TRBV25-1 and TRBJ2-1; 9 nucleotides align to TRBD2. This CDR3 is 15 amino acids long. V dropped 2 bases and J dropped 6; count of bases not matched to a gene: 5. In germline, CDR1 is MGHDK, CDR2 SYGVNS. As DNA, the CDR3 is TGTGCCAGCAGTGAACCGGGACTAGCACGCAATGAGCAGTTCTTC. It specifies CASSEPGLARNEQFF.

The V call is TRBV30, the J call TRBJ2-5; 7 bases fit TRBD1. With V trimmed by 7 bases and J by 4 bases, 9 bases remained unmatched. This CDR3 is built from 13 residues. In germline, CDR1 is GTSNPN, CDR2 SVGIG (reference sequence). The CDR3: CASRTGTAETQYF. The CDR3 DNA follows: TGTGCCTCACGAACCGGGACAGCAGAGACCCAGTACTTC. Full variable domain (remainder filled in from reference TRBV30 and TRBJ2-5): SQTIHQWPATLVQPVGSPLSLECTVEGTSNPNLYWYRQAAGRGLQLLFYSVGIGQISSEVPQNLSASRPQDRQFILSSKKLLLSDSGFYLCASRTGTAETQYFGPGTRLLVL.

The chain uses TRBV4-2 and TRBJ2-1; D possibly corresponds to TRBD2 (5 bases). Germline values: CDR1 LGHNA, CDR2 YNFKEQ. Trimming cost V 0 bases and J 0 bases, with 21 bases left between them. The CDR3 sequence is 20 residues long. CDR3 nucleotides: TGTGCCAGCAGCCAAGAACTTACTTTGACTACTCCATCCTCCTACAATGAGCAGTTCTTC. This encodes CASSQELTLTTPSSYNEQFF.

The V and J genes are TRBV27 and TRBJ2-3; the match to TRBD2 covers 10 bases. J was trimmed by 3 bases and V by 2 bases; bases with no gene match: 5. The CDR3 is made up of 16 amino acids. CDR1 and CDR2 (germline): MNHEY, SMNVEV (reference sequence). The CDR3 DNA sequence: TGTGCCAGCAGTTTAAATCTAGCGGGAGCAACAGATACGCAGTATTTT. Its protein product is CASSLNLAGATDTQYF.

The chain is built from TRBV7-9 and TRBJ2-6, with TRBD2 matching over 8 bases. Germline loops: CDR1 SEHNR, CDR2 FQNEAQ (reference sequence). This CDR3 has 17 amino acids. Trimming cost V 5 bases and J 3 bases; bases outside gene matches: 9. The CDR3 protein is CASSNLPAGVGANVLTF. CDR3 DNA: TGTGCCAGCAGCAACCTCCCAGCGGGAGTTGGGGCCAACGTCCTGACTTTC.

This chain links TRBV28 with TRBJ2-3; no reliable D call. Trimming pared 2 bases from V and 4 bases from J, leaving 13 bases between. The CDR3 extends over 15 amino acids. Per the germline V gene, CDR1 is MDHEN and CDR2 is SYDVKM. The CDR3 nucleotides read TGTGCCAGCAGTTTAATAACAGATGATGCAGATACGCAGTATTTT. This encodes CASSLITDDADTQYF.

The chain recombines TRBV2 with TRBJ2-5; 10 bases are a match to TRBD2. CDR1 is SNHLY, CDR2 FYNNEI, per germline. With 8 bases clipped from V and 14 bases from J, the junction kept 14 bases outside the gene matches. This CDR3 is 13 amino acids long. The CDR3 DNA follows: TGTGCCAGCGGGGACCCAAAAGCGGGAGGGGCTTACTTC. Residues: CASGDPKAGGAYF.

The CDR3 DNA is TGTGCCAGCAGTCCCATGCCTCGGACAGGGCGGGACACCGGGGAGCTGTTTTTT. Protein: CASSPMPRTGRDTGELFF. V and J are TRBV27 and TRBJ2-2, with 8 bases matching TRBD1. The CDR3 totals 18 residues. V was pared by 5 bases and J by 3 bases, with 14 bases of the junction left unmatched. Germline V gene data show CDR1 as MNHEY and CDR2 as SMNVEV (reference sequence).

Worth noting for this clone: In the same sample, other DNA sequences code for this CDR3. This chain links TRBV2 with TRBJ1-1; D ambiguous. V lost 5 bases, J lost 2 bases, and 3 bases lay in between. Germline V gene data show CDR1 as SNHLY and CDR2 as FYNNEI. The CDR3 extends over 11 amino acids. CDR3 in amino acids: CASSLNTEAFF. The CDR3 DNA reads TGTGCCAGCAGTCTCAACACTGAAGCTTTCTTT.